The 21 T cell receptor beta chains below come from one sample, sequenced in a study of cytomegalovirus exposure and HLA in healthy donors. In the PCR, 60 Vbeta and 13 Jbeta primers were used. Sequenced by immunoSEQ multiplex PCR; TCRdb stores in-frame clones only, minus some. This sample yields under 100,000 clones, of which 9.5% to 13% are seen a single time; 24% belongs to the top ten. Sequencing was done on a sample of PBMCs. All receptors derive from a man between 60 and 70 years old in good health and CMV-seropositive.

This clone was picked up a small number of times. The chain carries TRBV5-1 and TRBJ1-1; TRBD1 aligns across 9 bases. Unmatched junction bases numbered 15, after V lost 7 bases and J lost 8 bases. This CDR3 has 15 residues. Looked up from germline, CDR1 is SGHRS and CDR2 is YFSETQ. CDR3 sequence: CASVPNTGTGWEAFF. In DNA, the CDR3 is TGCGCCAGCGTACCAAACACCGGGACAGGGTGGGAAGCTTTCTTT.

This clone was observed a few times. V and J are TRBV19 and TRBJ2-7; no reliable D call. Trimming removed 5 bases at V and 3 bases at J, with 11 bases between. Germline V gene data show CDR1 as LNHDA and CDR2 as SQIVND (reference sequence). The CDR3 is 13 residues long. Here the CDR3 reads CASSLRVHYEQYF. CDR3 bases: TGTGCCAGTAGTCTCCGGGTCCACTACGAGCAGTACTTC.

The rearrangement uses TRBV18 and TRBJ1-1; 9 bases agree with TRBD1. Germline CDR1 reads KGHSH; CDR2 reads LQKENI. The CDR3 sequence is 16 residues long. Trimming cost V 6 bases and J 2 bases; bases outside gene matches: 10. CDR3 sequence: CASSQLQGAFNTEAFF. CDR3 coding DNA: TGTGCCAGCTCTCAATTACAGGGGGCGTTCAACACTGAAGCTTTCTTT.

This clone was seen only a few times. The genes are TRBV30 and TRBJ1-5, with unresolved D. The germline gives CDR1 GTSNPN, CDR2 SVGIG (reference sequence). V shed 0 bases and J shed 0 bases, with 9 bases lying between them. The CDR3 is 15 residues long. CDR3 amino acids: CAWSVRTYSNQPQHF. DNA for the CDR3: TGTGCCTGGAGTGTACGAACTTATAGCAATCAGCCCCAGCATTTT.

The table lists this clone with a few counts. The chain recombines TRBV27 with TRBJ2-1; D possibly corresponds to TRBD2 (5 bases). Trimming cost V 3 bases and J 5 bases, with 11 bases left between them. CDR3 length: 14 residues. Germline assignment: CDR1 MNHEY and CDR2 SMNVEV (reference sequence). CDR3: CASSLWGSDNEQFF. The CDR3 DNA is TGTGCCAGCAGTTTGTGGGGTAGCGACAATGAGCAGTTCTTC.

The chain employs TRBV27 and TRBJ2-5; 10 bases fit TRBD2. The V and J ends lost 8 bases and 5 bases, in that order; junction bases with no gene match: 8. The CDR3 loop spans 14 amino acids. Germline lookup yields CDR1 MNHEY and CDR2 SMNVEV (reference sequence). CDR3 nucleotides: TGTGCCAGCTGGGATAGCGGGGGGCCGGAGACCCAGTACTTC. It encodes CASWDSGGPETQYF.

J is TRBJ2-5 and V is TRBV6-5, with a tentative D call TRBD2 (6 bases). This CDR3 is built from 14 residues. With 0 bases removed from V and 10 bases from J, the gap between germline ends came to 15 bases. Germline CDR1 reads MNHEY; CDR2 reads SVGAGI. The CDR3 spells CASSYSMAPGDQYF. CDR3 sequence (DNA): TGTGCCAGCAGTTACTCTATGGCCCCGGGGGACCAGTACTTC.

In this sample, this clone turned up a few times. CDR3 sequence: CASERASGSNEQFF. The CDR3 DNA follows: TGTGCCAGCGAGAGGGCTAGCGGGAGCAATGAGCAGTTCTTC. The chain has TRBV11-2 and TRBJ2-1; 10 positions match TRBD2. CDR3 size: 14 residues. The V and J ends lost 8 bases and 6 bases, in that order; junction bases with no gene match: 7. CDR1 is SGHAT, CDR2 FQNNGV, per germline.

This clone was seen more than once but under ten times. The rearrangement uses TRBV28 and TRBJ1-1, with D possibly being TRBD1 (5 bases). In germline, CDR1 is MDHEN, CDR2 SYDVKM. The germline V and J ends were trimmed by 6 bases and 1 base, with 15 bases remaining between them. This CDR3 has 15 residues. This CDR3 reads CASRGGRQGNTEAFF. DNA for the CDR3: TGTGCCAGCAGGGGGGGGAGGCAGGGGAACACTGAAGCTTTCTTT.

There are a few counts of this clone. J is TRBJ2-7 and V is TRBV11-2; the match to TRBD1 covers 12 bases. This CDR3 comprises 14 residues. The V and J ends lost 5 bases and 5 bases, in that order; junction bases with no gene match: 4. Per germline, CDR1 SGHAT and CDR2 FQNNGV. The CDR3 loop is CASSEGDRGHEQYV. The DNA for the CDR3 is TGTGCCAGCAGCGAGGGGGACAGGGGGCACGAGCAGTACGTC.

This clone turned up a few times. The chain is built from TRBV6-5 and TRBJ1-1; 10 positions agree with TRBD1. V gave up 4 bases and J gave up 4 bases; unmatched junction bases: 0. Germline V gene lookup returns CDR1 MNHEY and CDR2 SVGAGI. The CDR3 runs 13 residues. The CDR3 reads CASSWTGGTEAFF. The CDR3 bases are TGTGCCAGCAGTTGGACAGGGGGCACTGAAGCTTTCTTT.

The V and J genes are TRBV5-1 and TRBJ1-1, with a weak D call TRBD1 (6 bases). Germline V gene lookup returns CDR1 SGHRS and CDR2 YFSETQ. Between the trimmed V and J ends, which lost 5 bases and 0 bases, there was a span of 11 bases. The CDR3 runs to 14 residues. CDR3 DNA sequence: TGCGCCAGCAGGGTGGGACAATTGAACACTGAAGCTTTCTTT. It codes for CASRVGQLNTEAFF.

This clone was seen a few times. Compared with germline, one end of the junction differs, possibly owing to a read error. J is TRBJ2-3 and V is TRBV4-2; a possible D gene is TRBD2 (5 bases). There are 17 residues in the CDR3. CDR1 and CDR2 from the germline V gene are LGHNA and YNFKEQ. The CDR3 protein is CASRQGLLEASTDTQYF. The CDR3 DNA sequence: TGTGCCAGCAGACAAGGTCTTCTGGAGGCGTCCACAGATACGCAGTATTTT.

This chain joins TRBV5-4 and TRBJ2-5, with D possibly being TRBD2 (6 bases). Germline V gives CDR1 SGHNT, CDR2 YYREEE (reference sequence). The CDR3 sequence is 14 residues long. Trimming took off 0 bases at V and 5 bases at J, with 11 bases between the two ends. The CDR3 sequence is CASSLGGVGETQYF. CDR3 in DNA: TGTGCCAGCAGCTTGGGCGGGGTTGGGGAGACCCAGTACTTC.

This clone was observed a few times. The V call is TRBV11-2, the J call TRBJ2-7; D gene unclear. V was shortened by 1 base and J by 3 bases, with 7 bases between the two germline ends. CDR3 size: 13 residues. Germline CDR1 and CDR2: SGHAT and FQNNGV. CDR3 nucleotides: TGTGCCAGCAGCTTAGTGGGCATCTACGAGCAGTACTTC. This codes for CASSLVGIYEQYF.

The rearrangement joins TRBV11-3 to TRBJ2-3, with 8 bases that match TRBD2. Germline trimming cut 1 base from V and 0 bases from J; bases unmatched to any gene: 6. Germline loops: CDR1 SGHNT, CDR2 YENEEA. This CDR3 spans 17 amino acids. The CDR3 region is CASSLGILADSTDTQYF. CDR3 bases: TGTGCCAGCAGCTTAGGTATACTAGCGGATAGCACAGATACGCAGTATTTT.

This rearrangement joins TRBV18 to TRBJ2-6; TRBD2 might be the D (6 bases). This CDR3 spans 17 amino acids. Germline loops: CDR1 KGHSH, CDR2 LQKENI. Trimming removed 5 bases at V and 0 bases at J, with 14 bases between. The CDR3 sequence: CASSTLSGSSGANVLTF. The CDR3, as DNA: TGTGCCAGCTCAACCCTTAGCGGAAGCTCTGGGGCCAACGTCCTGACTTTC. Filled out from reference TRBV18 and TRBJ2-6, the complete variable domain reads NAGVMQNPRHLVRRRGQEARLRCSPMKGHSHVYWYRQLPEEGLKFMVYLQKENIIDESGMPKERFSAEFPKEGPSILRIQQVVRGDSAAYFCASSTLSGSSGANVLTFGAGSRLTVL.

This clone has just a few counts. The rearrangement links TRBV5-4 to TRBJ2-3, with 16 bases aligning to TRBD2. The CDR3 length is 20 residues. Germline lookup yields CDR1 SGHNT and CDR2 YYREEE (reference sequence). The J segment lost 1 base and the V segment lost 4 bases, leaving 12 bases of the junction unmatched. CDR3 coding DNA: TGTGCCAGCAGCACAGGGGGACTAGCGGGAGGGCGGCAGGGCACAGATACGCAGTATTTT. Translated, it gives CASSTGGLAGGRQGTDTQYF. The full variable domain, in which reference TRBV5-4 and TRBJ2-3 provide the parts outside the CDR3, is ETGVTQSPTHLIKTRGQQVTLRCSSQSGHNTVSWYQQALGQGPQFIFQYYREEENGRGNFPPRFSGLQFPNYSSELNVNALELDDSALYLCASSTGGLAGGRQGTDTQYFGPGTRLTVL.

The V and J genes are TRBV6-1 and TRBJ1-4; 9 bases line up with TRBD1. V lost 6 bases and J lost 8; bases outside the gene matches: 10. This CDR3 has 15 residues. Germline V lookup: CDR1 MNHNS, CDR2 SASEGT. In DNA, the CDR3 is TGTGCCAGCAGCGATACAGGGGGCGGAAGGGAAAAACTGTTTTTT. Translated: CASSDTGGGREKLFF.

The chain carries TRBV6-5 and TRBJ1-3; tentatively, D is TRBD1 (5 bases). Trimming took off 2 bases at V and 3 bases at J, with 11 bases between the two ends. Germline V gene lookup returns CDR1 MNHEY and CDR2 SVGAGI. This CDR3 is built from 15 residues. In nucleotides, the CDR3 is TGTGCCAGCAGTTACGTCCGGGGGAATGGAAACACCATATATTTT. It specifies CASSYVRGNGNTIYF.

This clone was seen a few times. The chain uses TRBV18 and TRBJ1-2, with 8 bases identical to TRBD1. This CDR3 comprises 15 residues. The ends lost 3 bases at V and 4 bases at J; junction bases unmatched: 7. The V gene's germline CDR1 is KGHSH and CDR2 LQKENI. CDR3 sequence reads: CASSPPGQAVYGYTF. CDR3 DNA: TGTGCCAGCTCACCCCCGGGACAGGCCGTCTATGGCTACACCTTC.